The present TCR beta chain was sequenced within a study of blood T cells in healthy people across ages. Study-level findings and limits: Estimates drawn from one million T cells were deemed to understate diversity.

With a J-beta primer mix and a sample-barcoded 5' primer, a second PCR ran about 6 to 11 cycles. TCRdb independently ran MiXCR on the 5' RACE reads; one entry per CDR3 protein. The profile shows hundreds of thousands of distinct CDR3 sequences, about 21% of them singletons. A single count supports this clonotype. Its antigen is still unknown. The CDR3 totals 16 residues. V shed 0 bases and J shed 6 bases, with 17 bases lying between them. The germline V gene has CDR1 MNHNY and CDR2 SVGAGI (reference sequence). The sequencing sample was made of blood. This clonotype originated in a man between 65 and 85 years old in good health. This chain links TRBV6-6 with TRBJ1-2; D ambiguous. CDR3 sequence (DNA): TGTGCCAGCAGTTACTCTCCCCACCGCCAAGTCGATGGCTACACCTTC. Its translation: CASSYSPHRQVDGYTF.